Listed below are T cell receptor beta chains from one sample, sequenced in a study of beta chain features in type 1 diabetes. Clones were read by immunoSEQ multiplex PCR, and TCRdb kept only the in-frame ones, dropping some. In the table there are a few hundred thousand clones, over 9% of which are singletons. The material sequenced was central memory CD4+ T cells from blood. These receptors were obtained from a man under 40 with type 1 diabetes. Both conserved end residues are part of each CDR3. D genes are given only for firm matches. Clone size, where shown, is once, few, many, or a class for clones that have expanded.

cdr3_length	clone_size	d_call	j_call	v_call	cdr3_nt	cdr3_aa
14	many	NA	TRBJ1-4	TRBV7-9	TGTGCCAGCAGTTATGGAGGGGCGGGTGAAAAACTGTTTTTT	CASSYGGAGEKLFF
12	few	NA	TRBJ1-6	TRBV7-9	TGTGCCAGCAGCCCCGCCTCCGAGCCCCTCCACTTT	CASSPASEPLHF
13	NA	NA	TRBJ2-1	TRBV7-9	TGTGCCAGCAGCTTAGTTCGTGTCTATGAGCAGTTCTTC	CASSLVRVYEQFF
15	few	NA	TRBJ2-7	TRBV10-3	TGTGCCATCAGTTCGCTGGGGGCGGTTACCTACGAGCAGTACTTC	CAISSLGAVTYEQYF
10	NA	NA	TRBJ2-3	TRBV28	TGTGCCAGCAGTCGCTTATCACAGTATTTT	CASSRLSQYF
17	few	NA	TRBJ2-7	TRBV19	TGTGCCAGTAGTATAGCGCCTGGAGGGCAGGGCGCCTACGAGCAGTACTTC	CASSIAPGGQGAYEQYF
12	NA	TRBD1	TRBJ1-1	TRBV19	TGTGCCAGTACCGGACAGGAAAAACGAGCTTTCTTT	CASTGQEKRAFF
14	few	TRBD1	TRBJ1-2	TRBV5-6	TGTGCCAGCAGCTTGCTTGAGACAGGGGCTGGCTACACCTTC	CASSLLETGAGYTF
14	many	NA	TRBJ2-7	TRBV28	TGTGCCAGCTCTGCGGCGGCGGAGTCCTACGAGCAGTACTTC	CASSAAAESYEQYF
13	many	NA	TRBJ2-7	TRBV5-1	TGCGCCAGCAGCTTGGTCACGGACGGCGAGCAGTACTTC	CASSLVTDGEQYF
16	few	TRBD1	TRBJ2-1	TRBV9	TGTGCCAGCAGCGACGCGGGTACAGGGGGCTACAATGAGCAGTTCTTC	CASSDAGTGGYNEQFF
15	NA	TRBD2	TRBJ2-7	TRBV28	TGTGCCAGCATTTCGGGGACTAGGATTACCTACGAGCAGTACTTC	CASISGTRITYEQYF
12	few	NA	TRBJ1-1	TRBV5-6	TGTGCCAGCAGTCAGTCAGGGACTGAAGCTTTCTTT	CASSQSGTEAFF
13	NA	NA	TRBJ1-5	TRBV6-1	TGTGCCAGCAGGGACAGTACCAATCAGCCCCAGCATTTT	CASRDSTNQPQHF
14	few	NA	TRBJ1-1	TRBV5-1	TGCGCCAGCAGCCCCAGGGAGACGAACACTGAAGCTTTCTTT	CASSPRETNTEAFF
11	few	TRBD1	TRBJ2-7	TRBV29-1	TGCAGCGTTACAGGGACAGGGGGCCTCCACTTC	CSVTGTGGLHF
13	NA	NA	TRBJ2-7	TRBV7-9	TGTGCCAGCAGCGAGATCCGGGCGTACGAGCAGTACTTC	CASSEIRAYEQYF
17	NA	TRBD1	TRBJ1-1	TRBV18	TGTGCCAGCTCACCACCGTCAACAGGGGGAAGGAACACTGAAGCTTTCTTT	CASSPPSTGGRNTEAFF
14	NA	NA	TRBJ2-7	TRBV15	TGTGCCACCAGCCAGGGGGGCGGAGGCGACGAGCAGTACTTC	CATSQGGGGDEQYF
15	NA	NA	TRBJ1-4	TRBV7-6	TGTGCCAGCAGCTTAGAACCTGGGTTTAATGAAAAACTGTTTTTT	CASSLEPGFNEKLFF
14	NA	NA	TRBJ2-7	TRBV6-1	TGTGCCAGCGCAATTCTGAGTACCCTGGGGGAGCAGTACTTC	CASAILSTLGEQYF
12	few	NA	TRBJ1-5	TRBV7-2	TGTGCCAGCAGCGGCGAAGATCAGCCCCAGCATTTT	CASSGEDQPQHF
19	NA	TRBD2	TRBJ2-5	TRBV4-1	TGCGCCAGCAGCCAAGATTCAGGGCTAGCGGGAGGGCGGCAAGAGACCCAGTACTTC	CASSQDSGLAGGRQETQYF
14	NA	TRBD1	TRBJ2-7	TRBV7-6	TGTGCCAGCAGCTTATGGACAGGGGCCTACGAGCAGTACTTC	CASSLWTGAYEQYF
13	NA	NA	TRBJ2-3	TRBV18	TGTGCCAGCTCACCCAATAGCGTAGATACGCAGTATTTT	CASSPNSVDTQYF
13	NA	NA	TRBJ2-7	TRBV5-4	TGTGCCAGCAGCTTGGGACAGGTAGAATGGCAGTACTTC	CASSLGQVEWQYF
14	few	NA	TRBJ2-7	TRBV29-1	TGCAGCGTTGGTCCTTTTAGCGGAGACTACGAGCAGTACTTC	CSVGPFSGDYEQYF
15	many	NA	TRBJ2-1	TRBV7-9	TGTGCCAGCAGCGCCAGGGGAAGCTCCTACAATGAGCAGTTCTTC	CASSARGSSYNEQFF
15	NA	NA	TRBJ2-5	TRBV5-1	TGCGCCAGCAGGTCCGCTAGCGCCCACCAAGAGACCCAGTACTTC	CASRSASAHQETQYF
18	few	TRBD1	TRBJ2-5	TRBV10-3	TGTGCCATCAGTGAGGGATCATTAGACAGGGGAGTCCGGGAGACCCAGTACTTC	CAISEGSLDRGVRETQYF
16	many	TRBD1	TRBJ2-7	TRBV28	TGTGCCAGCAGTTCGGGGTACAGGGGTAGCTCCTACGAGCAGTACTTC	CASSSGYRGSSYEQYF
13	few	NA	TRBJ1-5	TRBV28	TGTGCCAGCAGCGCCCTGGCGGGTCAGCCCCAGCATTTT	CASSALAGQPQHF
15	NA	TRBD2	TRBJ2-7	TRBV15	TGTGCCACCAGCAGCACCCGGGACTACCGGGACGAGCAGTACTTC	CATSSTRDYRDEQYF
15	NA	NA	TRBJ2-2	TRBV5-1	TGCGCCAGCAGCTTGGGGATCGCGAACACCGGGGAGCTGTTTTTT	CASSLGIANTGELFF
14	few	NA	TRBJ2-6	TRBV6-6	TGTGCCAGCTTTACATGGTCCGGGGCCAACGTCCTGACTTTC	CASFTWSGANVLTF
11	few	NA	TRBJ2-7	TRBV7-9	TGTGCCAGCAGCTCTTTACGTCAGCAGTACTTC	CASSSLRQQYF
17	NA	NA	TRBJ2-2	TRBV9	TGTGCCAGCAGCGTAGGTCCGGGGACGGTGAACACCGGGGAGCTGTTTTTT	CASSVGPGTVNTGELFF
15	NA	TRBD1	TRBJ1-5	TRBV5-5	TGTGCCAGCAGCCCCGGGACAGCCCTCAATCAGCCCCAGCATTTT	CASSPGTALNQPQHF
13	NA	NA	TRBJ2-3	TRBV6-5	TGTGCCAGCAGTTACTGGGATCCAGATACGCAGTATTTT	CASSYWDPDTQYF
15	NA	TRBD1	TRBJ1-1	TRBV4-2	TGTGCCAGCACCCGGACAGGGGGATGGGACACTGAAGCTTTCTTT	CASTRTGGWDTEAFF
14	NA	NA	TRBJ2-7	TRBV7-9	TGTGCCAGCAGCTTAGGGGACGGTTCCTACGAGCAGTACTTC	CASSLGDGSYEQYF
12	NA	TRBD1	TRBJ1-1	TRBV19	TGTGCCAGTAGTCACAGGGGGACTGAAGCTTTCTTT	CASSHRGTEAFF
16	NA	NA	TRBJ1-5	TRBV2	TGTGCCAGCAACCGGGGGGGTTTGAATAGCAATCAGCCCCAGCATTTT	CASNRGGLNSNQPQHF